The 13 T cell receptor beta chains listed next were all sequenced from one sample in a study of cytomegalovirus exposure and HLA in healthy donors (dated by TCRdb to the late 2010s). Receptor libraries were prepared by the immunoSEQ multiplex PCR assay. A mixture of 60 forward primers for TCR Vbeta segments and 13 reverse primers for TCR Jbeta segments was used in the multiplex PCR. TCRdb's version of the immuneACCESS table is confined to in-frame rearrangements and falls short of the full clone set. An unresolved V gene accounts for under half of the shortfall where checked; the remainder is of unknown origin. Counted in this sample were about 200,000 clones; roughly 77% of them appeared once. The ten largest clones represent roughly 0.4% of the sample. Material for sequencing was PBMCs. All receptors derive from a male donor in good health and CMV-seropositive.

V is TRBV6-5 and J is TRBJ2-5, with TRBD2 matching 8 bases. Germline loops: CDR1 MNHEY, CDR2 SVGAGI. V lost 7 bases, J lost 5 bases, and 12 bases stayed unmatched. The length of the CDR3 is 15 residues. The CDR3 spells CASTAAGGVRETQYF. The CDR3 DNA is TGTGCCAGCACCGCGGCGGGGGGCGTGCGGGAGACCCAGTACTTC.

The chain has TRBV27 and TRBJ1-5; D is ambiguous. In germline, CDR1 is MNHEY, CDR2 SMNVEV (reference sequence). The ends were cut back, 3 bases at V and 7 bases at J, with 10 bases in the middle. The CDR3 has 13 residues. CDR3 nucleotides: TGTGCCAGCAGTTTGAGGGAAGGCCAGCCCCAGCATTTT. Translated, it gives CASSLREGQPQHF.

This clone has more than one count but fewer than ten. The V call is TRBV5-6, the J call TRBJ2-5; D gene unclear. This CDR3 contains 12 residues. The V end lost 0 bases, the J end lost 4 bases, and 4 bases lay between the germline ends. The V gene's germline CDR1 is SGHDT and CDR2 YYEEEE. In DNA form, the CDR3 reads TGTGCCAGCAGCTTGGGGCCAGAGACCCAGTACTTC. This gives the protein CASSLGPETQYF.

This clone was seen a handful of times. The chain employs TRBV11-3 and TRBJ2-5; a possible D gene is TRBD1 (5 bases). The end of the DNA fits TRBJ2-7 better, so the J call may be wrong. Germline V CDR1 and CDR2: SGHNT, YENEEA. This CDR3 region has 13 residues. CDR3 nucleotides: TGTGCCAGCAGCCCGTCCCAGGGCTACGAGCAGTACTTC. Its translation: CASSPSQGYEQYF.

Here the CDR3 DNA reads TGTGCCAGCAGCCAAGAGAAGGTTGGCAGGACTGAAGCTTTCTTT. Translation: CASSQEKVGRTEAFF. The chain links TRBV4-2 to TRBJ1-1; D is undetermined. CDR1 and CDR2 (germline): LGHNA, YNFKEQ. The CDR3 consists of 15 residues. V dropped 0 bases and J dropped 5 bases, with 13 bases sitting between them.

The V and J genes are TRBV27 and TRBJ1-2; 7 nucleotides match TRBD1. The germline V gene has CDR1 MNHEY and CDR2 SMNVEV (reference sequence). The CDR3 is 12 amino acids. V trimming: 4 bases; J trimming: 6 bases; junction bases outside the gene matches: 2. The CDR3 spells CASSSRGDGYTF. The CDR3 DNA follows: TGTGCCAGCAGTTCCAGGGGGGATGGCTACACCTTC.

The chain joins TRBV28 to TRBJ2-3; D might be TRBD2 (6 bases). The germline V gene encodes CDR1 MDHEN and CDR2 SYDVKM. Trimming removed 5 bases from V and 5 bases from J, with 14 bases in between. This CDR3 has 14 amino acids. In DNA form, the CDR3 reads TGTGCCAGCAGTAGGGACTCCCTGGGAGATACGCAGTATTTT. Translation gives CASSRDSLGDTQYF.

The J gene is TRBJ2-2, the V gene TRBV5-6; D call uncertain. V shed 2 bases and J shed 1 base, with 12 bases lying between them. The length of the CDR3 is 16 residues. Germline V CDR1 and CDR2: SGHDT, YYEEEE. Here the CDR3 DNA reads TGTGCCAGCAGCTTCTTTCTTAGCCAGAACACCGGGGAGCTGTTTTTT. Protein sequence: CASSFFLSQNTGELFF. Drawing the rest from reference TRBV5-6 and TRBJ2-2, the complete variable domain is DAGVTQSPTHLIKTRGQQVTLRCSPKSGHDTVSWYQQALGQGPQFIFQYYEEEERQRGNFPDRFSGHQFPNYSSELNVNALLLGDSALYLCASSFFLSQNTGELFFGEGSRLTVL.

The chain uses TRBV10-3 and TRBJ2-1, with 7 bases identical to TRBD1. V was pared by 6 bases and J by 3 bases, with 5 bases of the junction left unmatched. The CDR3 covers 14 residues. The germline V gene encodes CDR1 ENHRY and CDR2 SYGVKD. CDR3 loop: CAISPGQFYNEQFF. CDR3 DNA: TGTGCCATCAGCCCGGGACAGTTCTACAATGAGCAGTTCTTC.

The chain links TRBV7-2 to TRBJ2-5, with a tentative D call TRBD2 (6 bases). Germline CDR1 SGHTA, CDR2 FQGNSA. Trimming removed 7 bases from V and 1 base from J, with 19 bases in between. This CDR3 region has 16 residues. DNA for the CDR3: TGTGCCAGCATCCGAACGGGCGGGGAGCTCCAAGAGACCCAGTACTTC. Translating gives CASIRTGGELQETQYF.

The J gene is TRBJ1-3, the V gene TRBV4-1; D perhaps matches TRBD1 (5 bases). Trimming took off 2 bases at V and 0 bases at J, with 8 bases between the two ends. This CDR3 region has 15 residues. CDR1 MGHRA and CDR2 YSYEKL come from the germline V gene. The CDR3 loop is CASSQWGNSGNTIYF. CDR3 DNA sequence: TGCGCCAGCAGCCAATGGGGCAACTCTGGAAACACCATATATTTT.

There are a few counts of this clone. The germline gene is not matched at one end of the junction; a read error may be the cause. The chain employs TRBV14 and TRBJ1-4; D not certain. This CDR3 region has 16 residues. Germline values: CDR1 SGHDN, CDR2 FVKESK. CDR3 region: CASSHSMAVSKEKLFF. The CDR3 region has the DNA TGTGCCAGCAGCCATTCGATGGCGGTTTCTAAAGAAAAACTGTTTTTT.

The chain employs TRBV19 and TRBJ2-7, with 10 nucleotides matching TRBD2. This CDR3 spans 14 amino acids. The V gene's germline CDR1 is LNHDA and CDR2 SQIVND (reference sequence). Trimming at V came to 7 bases and at J to 2 bases, leaving 5 bases not matched to a gene. CDR3 region: CASTSGSLPYEQYF. CDR3 nucleotides: TGTGCCAGTACTAGCGGGAGCTTACCCTACGAGCAGTACTTC.